This entry describes one T cell receptor (beta chain). Antigen specificity is unknown. This sample is part of a study of regulatory T cells in long-lasting Graves disease. Study-wide points: Segments TRBV28, TRBJ1-2 and TRBJ2-5 showed preferential usage in persistent disease. Accuracy may have suffered from the small sample size. Lower TCR diversity was seen in persistent Graves' patients than in newly diagnosed ones.

Building of the TCR beta libraries involved iRepertoire HTBI primers and Arm-PCR of CDR3 regions. TCRdb analysed the multiplex PCR reads with MiXCR anew, one entry per CDR3 protein. This table holds about 660,000 distinct CDR3 sequences, 25% to 35% found once. Germline loops: CDR1 SQVTM, CDR2 ANQGSEA. The CDR3 is 13 residues long. With 4 bases removed from V and 0 bases from J, the gap between germline ends came to 10 bases. Time point noted: persistent/refractory GD, antithyroid drugs over 5 years with positive TRAb. The TCR library was made from RNA extracted from PBMCs. The patients were enrolled through endocrinology in Xi'an, China.

The V call is TRBV29-1, the J call TRBJ2-7; D remains unclear. The TCR originated in a female donor with Graves disease. Sample: peripheral blood mononuclear cells (PBMCs), taken when the disease was refractory, from a patient treated with antithyroid drugs. CDR3 nucleotide sequence: TGCAGCGTTGTAGGACCAAGCTCCTACGAGCAGTACTTC. It encodes CSVVGPSSYEQYF.